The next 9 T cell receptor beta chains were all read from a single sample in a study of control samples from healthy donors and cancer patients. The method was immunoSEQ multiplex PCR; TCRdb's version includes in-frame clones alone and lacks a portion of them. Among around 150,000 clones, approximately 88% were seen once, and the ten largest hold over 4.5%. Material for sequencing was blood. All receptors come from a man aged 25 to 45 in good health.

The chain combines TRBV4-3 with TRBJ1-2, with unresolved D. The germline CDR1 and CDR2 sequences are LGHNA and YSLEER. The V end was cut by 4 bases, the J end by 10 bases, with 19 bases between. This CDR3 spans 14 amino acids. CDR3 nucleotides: TGCGCCAGCAGCCCAACAATGTCTGGCCCTGACTACACCTTC. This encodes CASSPTMSGPDYTF.

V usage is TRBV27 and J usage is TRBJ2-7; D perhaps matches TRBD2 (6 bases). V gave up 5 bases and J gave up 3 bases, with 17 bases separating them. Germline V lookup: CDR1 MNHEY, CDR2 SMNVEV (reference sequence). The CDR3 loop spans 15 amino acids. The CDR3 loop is CASSPGGSGFYEQYF. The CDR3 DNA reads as TGTGCCAGCAGTCCCGGAGGTAGCGGATTCTACGAGCAGTACTTC.

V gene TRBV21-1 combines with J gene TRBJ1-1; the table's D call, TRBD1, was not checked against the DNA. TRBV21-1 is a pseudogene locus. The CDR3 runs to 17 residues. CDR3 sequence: CASSKGNQGGTDTEAFF. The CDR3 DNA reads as TGTGCCAGCAGCAAAGGTAATCAGGGGGGAACAGATACTGAAGCTTTCTTT.

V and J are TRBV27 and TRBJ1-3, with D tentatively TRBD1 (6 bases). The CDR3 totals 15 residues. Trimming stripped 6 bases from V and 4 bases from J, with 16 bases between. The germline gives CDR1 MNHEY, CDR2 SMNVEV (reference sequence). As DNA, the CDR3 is TGTGCCAGCAGCCTGAAGCCAGGGGCCGGAAACACCATATATTTT. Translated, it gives CASSLKPGAGNTIYF.

The CDR3 bases are TGTGCCATCAGTACCGGGACAGGGTCCTATGGCTACACCTTC. This codes for CAISTGTGSYGYTF. This chain joins TRBV10-3 and TRBJ1-2, with 9 nucleotides matching TRBD1. This CDR3 spans 14 amino acids. Germline CDR1 reads ENHRY; CDR2 reads SYGVKD. J was trimmed by 4 bases and V by 5 bases; bases with no gene match: 5.

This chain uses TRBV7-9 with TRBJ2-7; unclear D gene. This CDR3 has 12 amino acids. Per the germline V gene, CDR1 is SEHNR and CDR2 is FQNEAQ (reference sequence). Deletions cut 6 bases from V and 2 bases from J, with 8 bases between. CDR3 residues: CASRSHPYEQYF. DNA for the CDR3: TGTGCCAGCAGGAGCCATCCCTACGAGCAGTACTTC.

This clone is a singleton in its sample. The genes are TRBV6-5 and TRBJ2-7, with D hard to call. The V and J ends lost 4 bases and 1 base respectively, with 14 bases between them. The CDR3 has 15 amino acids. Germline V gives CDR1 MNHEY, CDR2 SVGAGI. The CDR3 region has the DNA TGTGCCAGCAGTTCCCCGGGCCGTATTTCCTACGAGCAGTACTTC. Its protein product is CASSSPGRISYEQYF.

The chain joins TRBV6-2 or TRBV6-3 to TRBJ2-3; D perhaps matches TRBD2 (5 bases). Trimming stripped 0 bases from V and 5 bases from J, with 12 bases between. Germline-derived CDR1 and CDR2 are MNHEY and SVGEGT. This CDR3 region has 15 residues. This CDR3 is CASSYSRLAVDTQYF. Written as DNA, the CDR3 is TGTGCCAGCAGTTACTCGAGGCTAGCTGTAGATACGCAGTATTTT.

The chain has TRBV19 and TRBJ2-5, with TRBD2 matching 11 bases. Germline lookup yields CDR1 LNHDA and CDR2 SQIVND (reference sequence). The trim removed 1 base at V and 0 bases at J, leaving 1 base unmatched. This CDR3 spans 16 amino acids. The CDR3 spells CASSIASGGNQETQYF. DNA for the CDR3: TGTGCCAGTAGTATAGCTAGCGGGGGGAACCAAGAGACCCAGTACTTC.